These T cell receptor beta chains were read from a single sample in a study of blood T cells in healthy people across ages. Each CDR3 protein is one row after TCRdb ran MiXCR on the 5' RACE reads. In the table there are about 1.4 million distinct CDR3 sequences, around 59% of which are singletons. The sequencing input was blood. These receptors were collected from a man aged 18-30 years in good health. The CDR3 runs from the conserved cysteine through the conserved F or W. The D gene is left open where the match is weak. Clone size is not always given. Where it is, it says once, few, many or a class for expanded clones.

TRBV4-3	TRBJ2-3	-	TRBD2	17	CASSHATGGQFTDTQYF	TGCGCCAGCAGCCATGCCACGGGGGGGCAGTTCACAGATACGCAGTATTTT
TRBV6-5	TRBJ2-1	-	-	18	CASSYTPLMTGLYNKQFF	TGTGCCAGCAGTTACACGCCACTTATGACAGGACTCTACAATAAGCAGTTCTTC
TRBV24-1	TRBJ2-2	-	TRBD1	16	CATSGRTGPYTGELFF	TGTGCCACCAGTGGCCGGACAGGGCCGTACACCGGGGAGCTGTTTTTT
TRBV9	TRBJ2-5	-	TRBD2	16	CASSPLRLAGGETQYF	TGTGCCAGCAGCCCCCTCAGGCTAGCGGGAGGAGAGACCCAGTACTTC
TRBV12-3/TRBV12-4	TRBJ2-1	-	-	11	CASSRRAEQFF	TGTGCCAGCAGCCGCAGGGCCGAGCAGTTCTTC
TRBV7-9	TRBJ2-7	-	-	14	CASSLPGAPYEQYF	TGTGCCAGCAGCTTACCGGGGGCGCCCTACGAGCAGTACTTC
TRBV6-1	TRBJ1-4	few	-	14	CASSLDRTNEKLFF	TGTGCCAGCAGTTTGGACAGAACTAATGAAAAACTGTTTTTT
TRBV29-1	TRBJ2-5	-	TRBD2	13	CSAPRESQETQYF	TGCAGCGCCCCGCGGGAGTCCCAAGAGACCCAGTACTTC
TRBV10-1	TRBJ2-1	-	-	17	CASSESESGPPYNEQFF	TGCGCCAGCAGTGAGTCGGAGAGCGGTCCACCCTACAATGAGCAGTTCTTC
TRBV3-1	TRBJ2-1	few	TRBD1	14	CASSHRGPYNEQFF	TGTGCCAGCAGCCACAGGGGGCCTTACAATGAGCAGTTCTTC
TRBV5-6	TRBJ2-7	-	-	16	CASSLEYGRVSSEQYF	TGTGCCAGCAGCTTGGAGTACGGCAGGGTATCTTCCGAGCAGTACTTC
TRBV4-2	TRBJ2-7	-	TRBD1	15	CASSQPGTGNDEQYF	TGTGCCAGCAGCCAACCCGGGACAGGGAACGACGAGCAGTACTTC
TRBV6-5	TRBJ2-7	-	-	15	CASSYEGPSLYEQYF	TGTGCCAGCAGTTATGAGGGGCCCTCTCTCTACGAGCAGTACTTC
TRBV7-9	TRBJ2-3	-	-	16	CASSSSLRDNTDTQYF	TGTGCCAGCAGCTCCTCCTTGCGGGACAACACAGATACGCAGTATTTT
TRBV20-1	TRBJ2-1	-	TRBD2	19	CSARPGLAGAPFSYNEQFF	TGCAGTGCTAGACCAGGACTAGCGGGGGCGCCCTTCTCCTACAATGAGCAGTTCTTC
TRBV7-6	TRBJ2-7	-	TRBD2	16	CASSLDSGGAPYEQYF	TGTGCCAGCAGCTTAGATAGCGGGGGGGCACCCTACGAGCAGTACTTC
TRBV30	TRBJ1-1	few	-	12	CAWSVLGTEAFF	TGTGCCTGGAGTGTTTTGGGCACTGAAGCTTTCTTT
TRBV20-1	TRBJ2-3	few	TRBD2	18	CSARDSSGATTLSDTQYF	TGCAGTGCTAGAGATAGTAGCGGGGCTACCACATTGTCAGATACGCAGTATTTT
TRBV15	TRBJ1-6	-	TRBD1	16	CATSRDRTGYNSPLHF	TGTGCCACCAGCAGAGATCGGACAGGCTATAATTCACCCCTCCACTTT
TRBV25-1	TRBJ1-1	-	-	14	CASTGVGGTTEAFF	TGTGCCAGTACCGGGGTGGGCGGGACCACTGAAGCTTTCTTT
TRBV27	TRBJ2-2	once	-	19	CASSFWVGGAKSNTGELFF	TGTGCCAGCAGTTTTTGGGTGGGAGGAGCAAAATCGAACACCGGGGAGCTGTTTTTT
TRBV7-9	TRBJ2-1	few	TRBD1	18	CASSSTTRDRGPYNEQFF	TGTGCCAGCAGCTCTACAACCAGGGACAGGGGACCCTACAATGAGCAGTTCTTC
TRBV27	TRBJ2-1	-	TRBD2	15	CASSFRAGGSDEQFF	TGTGCCAGCAGTTTCCGAGCGGGAGGTAGCGATGAGCAGTTCTTC
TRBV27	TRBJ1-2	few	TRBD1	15	CASSTFPGTGYGYTF	TGTGCCAGCAGCACCTTCCCGGGGACAGGATATGGCTACACCTTC
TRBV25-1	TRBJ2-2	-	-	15	CASSVEGANTGELFF	TGTGCCAGCAGTGTCGAGGGAGCGAACACCGGGGAGCTGTTTTTT
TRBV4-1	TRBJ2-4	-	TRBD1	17	CASSQVAIQGSKNIQYF	TGCGCCAGCAGCCAAGTCGCAATACAGGGGTCCAAAAACATTCAGTACTTC
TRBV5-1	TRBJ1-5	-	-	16	CASSLDGRGGNQPQHF	TGCGCCAGCAGCTTGGATGGCAGGGGAGGCAATCAGCCCCAGCATTTT
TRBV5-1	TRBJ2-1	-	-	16	CASSLAGRPQGAEQFF	TGCGCCAGCAGCTTGGCCGGACGTCCCCAAGGCGCTGAGCAGTTCTTC
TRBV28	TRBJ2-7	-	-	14	CASSREGVRDEQYF	TGTGCCAGCAGCAGGGAGGGGGTCAGGGACGAGCAGTACTTC
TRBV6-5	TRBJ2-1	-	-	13	CASSSREIGEQFF	TGTGCCAGCAGTTCGCGTGAAATCGGTGAGCAGTTCTTC
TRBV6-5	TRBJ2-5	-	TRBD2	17	CASSLSRGGPLGGTQYF	TGTGCCAGCAGTCTCTCGAGGGGAGGGCCCCTTGGTGGGACCCAGTACTTC
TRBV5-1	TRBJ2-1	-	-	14	CASSLQWVNNEQFF	TGCGCCAGCAGCTTGCAGTGGGTCAACAATGAGCAGTTCTTC
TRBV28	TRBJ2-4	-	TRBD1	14	CASSTPGGWNIQYF	TGTGCCAGCAGCACTCCAGGGGGTTGGAACATTCAGTACTTC
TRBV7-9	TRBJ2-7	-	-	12	CASRDEGYEQYF	TGTGCCAGCAGGGATGAGGGCTACGAGCAGTACTTC
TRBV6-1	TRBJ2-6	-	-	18	CASSLTKYRVTGANVLTF	TGTGCCAGCAGCCTTACGAAATACAGGGTGACTGGGGCCAACGTCCTGACTTTC
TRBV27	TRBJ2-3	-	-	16	CASSSKKRAVTDTQYF	TGTGCCAGCAGTTCCAAGAAGCGGGCCGTTACAGATACGCAGTATTTT
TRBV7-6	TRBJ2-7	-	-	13	CASSLEVGGGQYF	TGTGCCAGCAGCTTAGAAGTAGGAGGGGGCCAGTACTTC
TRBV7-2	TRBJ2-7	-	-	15	CASSLVYMETYEQYF	TGTGCCAGCAGCTTAGTTTATATGGAAACCTACGAGCAGTACTTC
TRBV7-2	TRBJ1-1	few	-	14	CASSLAARNTEAFF	TGTGCCAGCAGCTTAGCGGCCCGGAACACTGAAGCTTTCTTT
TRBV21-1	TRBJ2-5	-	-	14	CASPYRESQETQYF	TGTGCCAGTCCCTACAGGGAAAGCCAAGAGACCCAGTACTTC
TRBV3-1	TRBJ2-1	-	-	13	CASSQEGLRWLFF	TGTGCCAGCAGCCAAGAAGGACTAAGGTGGCTGTTCTTC
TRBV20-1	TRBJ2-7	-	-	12	CSAAHTGCEQYF	TGCAGTGCTGCACACACAGGCTGCGAGCAGTACTTC
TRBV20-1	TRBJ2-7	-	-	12	CSARRDGYEQYF	TGCAGTGCTAGGAGGGACGGCTACGAGCAGTACTTC
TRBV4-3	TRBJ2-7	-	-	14	CASSHAPYSYEQYF	TGCGCCAGCAGCCACGCCCCCTACTCCTACGAGCAGTACTTC